This TCR beta chain was sequenced during a study of naive and memory T cell subsets (dated by TCRdb to about 2017). Some background on the complete study: An open-source, UMI-based TCR alpha and beta sequencing pipeline was applied to sorted naive and memory peripheral blood T cell subsets. IgG serology results and the functional CMV T cell responses were in complete agreement. RNA was DNase-treated and reverse transcribed with TCR constant-region primers, mostly using SuperScript III.

From the second PCR step on, the TCR alpha and beta chain libraries were amplified in separate reactions. CMV status of each donor was established by measuring IFNgamma production from CD4+ T cells after fresh PBMCs were stimulated overnight with CMV viral lysate. Miltenyi beads were used first to positively select CD4 T cells, and CD8 T cells were then positively selected from the CD4-negative fraction. Cells were stained for CD3, CD4, CD8, CD45RA, CD27 and a live/dead dye and were sorted on a BD Aria II into four subsets based on CD45RA and CD27. A few healthy volunteers provided blood, and the blood of each volunteer was split into CD4 and CD8 T cells and then into four differentiation subsets. Around 110 ml of peripheral blood was collected from each donor, and PBMC were isolated by Ficoll-Paque PLUS density-gradient centrifugation. Sorted cells were lysed in RLT buffer, after which RNA was extracted using a Qiagen RNeasy kit and stored at -80 degrees C.

Overall study outcomes, separate from this receptor: RNA-based TCR counts may be influenced by expression changes linked to T cell activation and differentiation. After error correction, only a single occurrence was seen for over 95% of naive TCR sequences, so much steeper abundance distributions were produced than in memory subsets. The abundance of TCRs followed a power law with an exponent that differed between naive and memory subsets yet stayed consistent across the three individuals. The repertoire findings for the naive and memory subsets could not be validated, as no ground truth was available. Gini index rose and Shannon and inverse Simpson diversity fell from naive through CM, EM and EMRA in both CD4 and CD8 cells. Each clonotype was defined as a single alpha or beta chain sequence rather than as a paired alpha/beta receptor. Naive repertoires, especially CD8, contained a few larger clonotypes, possibly memory cells re-expressing CD45RA.

V sheds 3 bases and J sheds 6 bases, leaving 19 bases between their ends. The CDR3, from cysteine to phenylalanine, totals 15 residues. The only DNA kept is the CDR3, 45 bases in frame from the first base. Based on the germline V gene, the CDR1 and CDR2 sequences are SQVTM and ANQGSEA. The library relied on UMI-ligation and nested PCR. The beta constant-region primer consisted of an equimolar mixture of two oligonucleotides that together covered TRBC1 and TRBC2. Four rounds of PCR, combining the SP2 primer with nested alpha and beta constant-region primers, were used to amplify the ligated cDNA. A single-stranded oligonucleotide bearing the SP2 primer plus a 12-nucleotide UMI was ligated onto the 3' end of the cDNA by T4 RNA ligase 1. The ligation reaction was incubated at 16°C for about 19-24 hours. To avoid over-amplification, PCR2 was usually performed as a SYBR Green qPCR and halted once a predetermined threshold was reached. All purifications after the first were performed with Agencourt AMPure XP magnetic beads. Libraries were quantified by Qubit and checked on a TapeStation, where a main peak was expected near 650 bp. The pooled libraries were sequenced on an Illumina MiSeq using v2 2x251 paired-end kits, which usually yielded roughly 0.95-2.2 million reads per sample. Each sample's library went into the pool at about 4.1 nM, and roughly 4.5-7.5% PhiX was added to help with cluster recognition. Per the authors' processing: FASTQ reads processed by Demultiplexor were assigned V and J genes by Decombinator through tag matching that tolerated a single base-pair mismatch. Collapsinator used UMIs to correct both sequencing errors and frequency errors arising from PCR heterogeneity. TCRs were translated and CDR3s were extracted from the conserved cysteine to the FGXG phenylalanine by CDR3Translator, with non-productive sequences being flagged. Gini, Shannon entropy and inverse Simpson indices were computed after subsampling the repertoires to the same number of UMI-defined TCRs. Within the linear range, a power law was fitted to clonotype abundance distributions using maximum likelihood. When run on a single naive CD8 sample, MIGEC and the pipeline yielded similar UMI counts, similar unique TCR numbers and similar clonal distributions. One analysis removed from the naive repertoire any naive TCRs that were also present in any memory subset from the same donor. A set of several thousand CMV-associated CDR3 sequences, compiled from VDJdb and a published dataset, was used to search the repertoires. The public reads were quality trimmed at Q25 with fastp and then assembled into clones with MiXCR by TCRdb, keeping productive beta chains. One record per CDR3 amino acid sequence lists the most common genes and DNA. TCRdb assigned the V and J calls; the authors' analysis was not used. A total of just over 80,000 distinct CDR3 sequences appear in this sample, roughly 9.3% of them only once. Around 1.3% of the sample goes to the ten largest clones.

As to this clonotype: The antigen it recognizes is unknown. No per-base quality is available; no much larger clone lies one base away.

The chain uses TRBV29-1 and TRBJ2-3; no D segment can be confidently identified. Sample: naive CD8+ T cells from blood. The cell subset or site tag for this specimen amounts to: naive T cells, CD45RA high CD27+. The TCR sequence derives from a human donor in good health. The bases are TGCAGCGTTGACAGTCCCGCAGCCGGACCGGATACGCAGTATTTT. This translates into CSVDSPAAGPDTQYF.